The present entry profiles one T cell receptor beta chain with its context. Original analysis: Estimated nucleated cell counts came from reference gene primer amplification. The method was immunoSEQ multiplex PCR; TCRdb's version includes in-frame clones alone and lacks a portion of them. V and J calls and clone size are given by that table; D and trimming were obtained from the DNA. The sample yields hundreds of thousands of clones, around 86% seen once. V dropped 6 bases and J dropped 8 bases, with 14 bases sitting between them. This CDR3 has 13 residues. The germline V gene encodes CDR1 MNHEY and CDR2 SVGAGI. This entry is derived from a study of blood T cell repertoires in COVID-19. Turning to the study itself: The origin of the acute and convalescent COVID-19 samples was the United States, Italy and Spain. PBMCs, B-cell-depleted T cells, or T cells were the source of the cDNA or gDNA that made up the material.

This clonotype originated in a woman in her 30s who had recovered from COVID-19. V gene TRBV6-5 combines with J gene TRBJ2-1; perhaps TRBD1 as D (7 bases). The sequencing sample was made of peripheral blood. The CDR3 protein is CASRRDSQDEQFF. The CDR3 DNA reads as TGTGCCAGCAGGCGGGACAGCCAAGATGAGCAGTTCTTC.